This T cell receptor beta chain is from a study of Ad26.COV2.S vaccination and SARS-CoV-2 variants. Overall study context: Once or twice, 56 days apart, Ad26.COV2.S was delivered intramuscularly.

Trimming cost V 3 bases and J 0 bases, with 11 bases left between them. The CDR3 consists of 15 residues. Germline V gene lookup returns CDR1 LNHDA and CDR2 SQIVND (reference sequence). Some clones are missing from TCRdb's copy, which holds only in-frame ones; the method was immunoSEQ multiplex PCR. The table lists over 400,000 clones, roughly 90% of them singletons. The treatment was: around 19 received Ad26.COV2.S at low or high dose, single or two shots; about 5 received placebo; per-sample allocation not given. The investigators took samples on day 63 after the first vaccine or placebo injection. Participants' vaccine, an Ad26 vector, delivered Wuhan-strain SARS-CoV-2 spike.

The chain has TRBV19 and TRBJ1-1; a possible D gene is TRBD1 (5 bases). The TCR comes from a person between 18 and 65 years old who received the Ad26.COV2.S COVID-19 vaccine or a placebo. This sample comprised peripheral blood, obtained in a trial of Ad26.COV2.S vaccine versus placebo. The CDR3 sequence: CASSIRQGMNTEAFF. For the CDR3, the DNA is TGTGCCAGTAGTATTCGGCAGGGCATGAACACTGAAGCTTTCTTT.